Each of the 4 T cell receptor beta chains below was sequenced from the same sample in a study of PD-L1 blockade in urothelial cancer. Using immunoSEQ multiplex PCR, the repertoire was profiled, and TCRdb retains in-frame clones only, with some absent. The table includes roughly 56,000 clones, approximately 80% detected once. The material sequenced was PBMCs, taken around atezolizumab (anti-PD-L1) treatment. Source of these receptors: a man between 65 and 85 years old with urothelial cancer.

This chain connects TRBV7-3 to TRBJ2-7; D perhaps matches TRBD2 (6 bases). V was trimmed by 2 bases and J by 5 bases, leaving 10 bases between them. The CDR3 spans 13 residues. Germline values: CDR1 SGHTA, CDR2 FQGTGA. The CDR3 is CASSLGTGDEQYF. In DNA, the CDR3 is TGTGCCAGCAGCTTAGGGACGGGGGACGAGCAGTACTTC. The whole variable domain, filled in from reference TRBV7-3 and TRBJ2-7, reads GAGVSQTPSNKVTEKGKYVELRCDPISGHTALYWYRQSLGQGPEFLIYFQGTGAADDSGLPNDRFFAVRPEGSVSTLKIQRTERGDSAVYLCASSLGTGDEQYFGPGTRLTVT.

V gene TRBV10-2 combines with J gene TRBJ2-1; 7 nucleotides align to TRBD1. V gave up 6 bases and J gave up 6 bases; unmatched junction bases: 11. CDR1 and CDR2 from the germline V gene are WSHSY and SAAADI. The CDR3 spans 15 residues. Here the CDR3 reads CASRMTGPSGNEQFF. The CDR3 coding sequence is TGCGCCAGCAGAATGACAGGGCCCTCGGGCAATGAGCAGTTCTTC.

This chain links TRBV5-5 with TRBJ2-3; 10 bases are shared with TRBD1. V gave up 4 bases and J gave up 0 bases; unmatched junction bases: 5. The CDR3 loop spans 16 amino acids. CDR1 is SGHKS, CDR2 YYEKEE, per germline (reference sequence). The chain's CDR3 is CASSRGQGGSTDTQYF. The CDR3 coding sequence is TGTGCCAGCAGCCGAGGACAGGGGGGTAGCACAGATACGCAGTATTTT. Filled out from reference TRBV5-5 and TRBJ2-3, the complete variable domain reads DAGVTQSPTHLIKTRGQQVTLRCSPISGHKSVSWYQQVLGQGPQFIFQYYEKEERGRGNFPDRFSARQFPNYSSELNVNALLLGDSALYLCASSRGQGGSTDTQYFGPGTRLTVL.

The chain is built from TRBV9 and TRBJ1-1, with D maybe TRBD1 (5 bases). V lost 3 bases and J 4 bases, leaving 10 bases between the germline ends. Germline CDR1 and CDR2: SGDLS and YYNGEE. This CDR3 has 13 amino acids. CDR3 sequence: CASSAGGATEAFF. In DNA, the CDR3 is TGTGCCAGCAGCGCCGGCGGGGCCACTGAAGCTTTCTTT. Full variable domain (outside the CDR3, taken from reference TRBV9 and TRBJ1-1): DSGVTQTPKHLITATGQRVTLRCSPRSGDLSVYWYQQSLDQGLQFLIQYYNGEERAKGNILERFSAQQFPDLHSELNLSSLELGDSALYFCASSAGGATEAFFGQGTRLTVV.